One sample yielded the 30 T cell receptor beta chains listed below, sequenced in a study of tumor-infiltrating T cells and Merkel cell polyomavirus. About the study: The T cells studied were CD8+ and recognized the Merkel cell polyomavirus KLL epitope.

Every patient's tumor was robustly positive for Merkel cell polyomavirus Large T antigen on immunohistochemistry. Sequenced by immunoSEQ multiplex PCR; TCRdb stores in-frame clones only, minus some. The table has about 25,000 clones, 70% to 90% seen once. Sequenced input: lymph node tissue. All receptors come from a man in his fifties with Merkel cell carcinoma.

CDR3 sequence reads: CASSWPRADRLSGANVLTF. In DNA, the CDR3 is TGTGCCAGCAGCTGGCCGAGGGCGGACCGCCTCTCTGGGGCCAACGTCCTGACTTTC. The chain employs TRBV7-8 and TRBJ2-6; D possibly corresponds to TRBD2 (5 bases). The ends were cut back, 4 bases at V and 0 bases at J, with 19 bases in the middle. Germline assignment: CDR1 SGHVS and CDR2 FQNEAQ. This CDR3 is built from 19 residues.

V gene TRBV4-2 combines with J gene TRBJ2-1; 12 bases match TRBD2. This CDR3 comprises 18 residues. CDR1 and CDR2 from the germline V gene are LGHNA and YNFKEQ. Losses at the gene ends were 4 bases for V and 0 bases for J; bases not matched to a gene: 7. This CDR3 reads CASSLETSGRPSYNEQFF. The CDR3 bases are TGTGCCAGCAGCCTCGAGACTAGCGGGAGACCCTCCTACAATGAGCAGTTCTTC.

The chain recombines TRBV21-1 with TRBJ2-1; the table gives TRBD2 as D, unverified against the DNA. TRBV21-1 is annotated as a pseudogene. The CDR3 consists of 18 residues. The CDR3 loop is CASSKRPQTSGRFNEQFF. DNA of the CDR3: TGTGCCAGCAGCAAAAGACCCCAAACTAGCGGGAGATTCAATGAGCAGTTCTTC.

The count of this clone is one. The J gene is TRBJ2-7, the V gene TRBV5-5, with 7 bases fitting TRBD2. CDR1 SGHKS and CDR2 YYEKEE come from the germline V gene (reference sequence). V trimming: 4 bases; J trimming: 7 bases; junction bases outside the gene matches: 17. This CDR3 spans 16 amino acids. The CDR3, as DNA: TGTGCCAGCAGCCCCGGGAGGAACGGTTTCACGGGGGAGCAGTACTTC. It specifies CASSPGRNGFTGEQYF.

The CDR3 DNA is TGTGCCAGCAGTTCCGGACTAGCGGATACCTACGAGCAGTACTTC. It encodes CASSSGLADTYEQYF. The chain combines TRBV27 with TRBJ2-7, with 10 bases lining up with TRBD2. Germline CDR1 MNHEY, CDR2 SMNVEV (reference sequence). The trim removed 4 bases at V and 2 bases at J, leaving 5 bases unmatched. This CDR3 is built from 15 residues.

In the case of this clone: Other nucleotide sequences from this sample produce the same CDR3. The gene calls are TRBV5-1 and TRBJ2-7, with 9 bases fitting TRBD2. Trimming took 0 bases from V and 4 from J; bases not matched to a gene: 17. The CDR3 covers 19 residues. Germline CDR1 and CDR2: SGHRS and YFSETQ. In DNA, the CDR3 is TGCGCCAGCAGCTTGGTCGAGGGAATCGCGGGAGGGCCAAGGTACGAGCAGTACTTC. This sequence encodes CASSLVEGIAGGPRYEQYF.

The V call is TRBV5-1, the J call TRBJ2-2; TRBD2 aligns across 7 bases. Germline CDR1 is SGHRS and CDR2 is YFSETQ. Losses at the gene ends were 0 bases for V and 5 bases for J; bases not matched to a gene: 4. This CDR3 has 15 amino acids. CDR3 region: CASSLEVSGTGELFF. CDR3 coding DNA: TGCGCCAGCAGCTTGGAGGTTAGCGGGACCGGGGAGCTGTTTTTT.

The chain combines TRBV6-1 with TRBJ1-2; no reliable D call. Germline values: CDR1 MNHNS, CDR2 SASEGT. The CDR3 loop spans 14 amino acids. Trimming took 6 bases from V and 3 from J, leaving 14 bases between them. CDR3 amino acids: CASSEDMSHYGYTF. CDR3 DNA: TGTGCCAGCAGCGAGGATATGTCCCACTATGGCTACACCTTC.

The chain carries TRBV2 and TRBJ2-7; weak D call: TRBD2 (5 bases). V lost 1 base to trimming and J lost 2 bases, with 12 bases between them. The CDR3 has 15 residues. Germline CDR1 reads SNHLY; CDR2 reads FYNNEI. The CDR3 sequence is CASSEGAGGTYEQYF. The CDR3 DNA reads as TGTGCCAGCAGTGAAGGGGCTGGAGGCACCTACGAGCAGTACTTC.

This clone was seen just once. The chain employs TRBV21-1 and TRBJ2-5; whether TRBD2, the table's D call, matches the DNA was not checked. TRBV21-1 represents a pseudogene. CDR3 length equals 16 residues. CDR3 sequence (DNA): TGTGCCAGCAGCAAAGTGGCTAGCGGGGGGCAAGAGACCCAGTACTTC. This translates into CASSKVASGGQETQYF.

The V and J genes are TRBV9 and TRBJ2-3, with no clear D. CDR1 SGDLS and CDR2 YYNGEE come from the germline V gene. The CDR3 length is 13 residues. The ends were cut back, 0 bases at V and 5 bases at J, with 7 bases in the middle. The CDR3 DNA reads as TGTGCCAGCAGCGTAGGTTTCCTAGATACGCAGTATTTT. It yields the protein CASSVGFLDTQYF.

The chain couples TRBV4-3 to TRBJ2-7; TRBD2 might be the D (5 bases). This CDR3 has 16 residues. V lost 1 base and J lost 1, with 14 bases in between. Per the germline V gene, CDR1 is LGHNA and CDR2 is YSLEER. As DNA, the CDR3 is TGCGCCAGCAGCCAAGGCACCGACGGGAAATCCTACGAGCAGTACTTC. Translation: CASSQGTDGKSYEQYF.

Only one count was recorded for this clone. The rearrangement links TRBV7-3 to TRBJ2-1, with TRBD1 matching over 7 bases. Germline loops: CDR1 SGHTA, CDR2 FQGTGA. CDR3 length: 12 residues. Trimming cost V 2 bases and J 8 bases; bases outside gene matches: 0. Here the CDR3 DNA reads TGTGCCAGCAGCTTACAGGGGGATGAGCAGTTCTTC. This encodes CASSLQGDEQFF.

The J gene is TRBJ1-1, the V gene TRBV5-8, with D perhaps matching TRBD1 (5 bases). With 4 bases removed from V and 0 bases from J, the gap between germline ends came to 10 bases. CDR1 SGHTS and CDR2 YDEGEE come from the germline V gene. This CDR3 has 14 amino acids. CDR3 coding DNA: TGTGCCAGCAGCCAGACAGTCATGAACACTGAAGCTTTCTTT. It specifies CASSQTVMNTEAFF.

This sequence joins TRBV5-4 and TRBJ1-1; D uncertain. The V end was cut by 4 bases, the J end by 0 bases, with 19 bases between. The CDR3 is made up of 17 amino acids. Germline V gives CDR1 SGHNT, CDR2 YYREEE (reference sequence). The CDR3 reads CASSPGSSRTMNTEAFF. CDR3 in DNA: TGTGCCAGCAGCCCCGGGTCTTCAAGAACCATGAACACTGAAGCTTTCTTT. The full variable domain, with the rest looked up from reference TRBV5-4 and TRBJ1-1, is ETGVTQSPTHLIKTRGQQVTLRCSSQSGHNTVSWYQQALGQGPQFIFQYYREEENGRGNFPPRFSGLQFPNYSSELNVNALELDDSALYLCASSPGSSRTMNTEAFFGQGTRLTVV.

This chain joins TRBV5-4 and TRBJ2-3; 12 bases map to TRBD2. The CDR3 covers 16 residues. J gave up 0 bases and V 5 bases, and 4 bases lay outside the gene matches. The germline CDR1 and CDR2 sequences are SGHNT and YYREEE (reference sequence). The CDR3 is CASSQTSGRSTDTQYF. Here the CDR3 DNA reads TGTGCCAGCAGTCAAACTAGCGGGAGGAGCACAGATACGCAGTATTTT.

J is TRBJ2-7 and V is TRBV4-1; TRBD2 aligns across 8 bases. The CDR3 consists of 17 residues. In germline, CDR1 is MGHRA, CDR2 YSYEKL. The V segment lost 0 bases and the J segment 0 bases; nucleotides outside the gene matches: 7. The CDR3 DNA is TGCGCCAGCAGCCAAGAAGTAGCGGGACCATTCTCCTACGAGCAGTACTTC. Amino acid sequence: CASSQEVAGPFSYEQYF.

The CDR3 protein is CASSPRWAIGSSYNSPLHF. The CDR3 DNA follows: TGTGCCAGCAGCCCTCGTTGGGCCATCGGGAGCTCCTATAATTCACCCCTCCACTTT. The V and J genes are TRBV7-8 and TRBJ1-6; D is unclear. Trimming removed 5 bases from V and 0 bases from J, with 20 bases in between. CDR1 SGHVS and CDR2 FQNEAQ come from the germline V gene. The CDR3 has 19 residues.

This chain joins TRBV27 and TRBJ1-3; possibly TRBD1 for D (6 bases). CDR3 length equals 16 residues. Trimming cost V 5 bases and J 4 bases, with 18 bases left between them. CDR1 and CDR2 (germline): MNHEY, SMNVEV (reference sequence). The DNA for the CDR3 is TGTGCCAGCAGTCCCCTCTCTGGACAGTTCGGAAACACCATATATTTT. It encodes CASSPLSGQFGNTIYF.

The chain couples TRBV4-3 to TRBJ1-2; D possibly corresponds to TRBD1 (5 bases). The CDR3 totals 15 residues. The germline V gene encodes CDR1 LGHNA and CDR2 YSLEER. V was pared by 0 bases and J by 2 bases, with 10 bases between. The CDR3 loop is CASSQEYDRNYGYTF. DNA of the CDR3: TGCGCCAGCAGCCAAGAGTACGACAGAAACTATGGCTACACCTTC.

V gene TRBV6-1 combines with J gene TRBJ2-7; 9 bases map to TRBD2. The CDR3 contains 13 residues. With V trimmed by 1 base and J by 7 bases, 2 bases remained unmatched. Per germline, CDR1 MNHNS and CDR2 SASEGT. CDR3 DNA: TGTGCCAGCAGTGAAGGGACTAGCGTAGAGCAGTACTTC. Translation: CASSEGTSVEQYF.

The rearrangement links TRBV5-1 to TRBJ1-2; 10 nucleotides align to TRBD1. The CDR3 is 14 amino acids. Per the germline V gene, CDR1 is SGHRS and CDR2 is YFSETQ. J was trimmed by 3 bases and V by 4 bases; bases with no gene match: 3. The CDR3 sequence: CASSTGQGYYGYTF. As DNA, the CDR3 is TGCGCCAGCAGCACGGGACAGGGGTACTATGGCTACACCTTC.

V is TRBV27 and J is TRBJ2-3, with 8 bases identical to TRBD2. The CDR3 totals 18 residues. The V segment lost 8 bases and the J segment 2 bases; nucleotides outside the gene matches: 18. CDR1 is MNHEY, CDR2 SMNVEV, per germline (reference sequence). The CDR3 is CASQTPSGRDSHTDTQYF. The DNA for the CDR3 is TGTGCCAGCCAAACCCCGAGCGGGAGAGATTCACACACAGATACGCAGTATTTT.

The chain combines TRBV14 with TRBJ1-1; D perhaps matches TRBD1 (6 bases). The V end lost 3 bases, the J end lost 0 bases, and 11 bases lay between the germline ends. This CDR3 comprises 15 residues. Germline V CDR1 and CDR2: SGHDN, FVKESK. The CDR3 is CASSQFQGLNTEAFF. The CDR3 nucleotides are TGTGCCAGCAGCCAGTTCCAGGGGCTGAACACTGAAGCTTTCTTT.

The V gene is TRBV29-1, the J gene TRBJ2-5; TRBD2 might be the D (5 bases). Trimming took off 5 bases at V and 3 bases at J, with 10 bases between the two ends. The CDR3 has 12 residues. CDR1 and CDR2 from the germline V gene are SQVTM and ANQGSEA. In DNA, the CDR3 is TGCAGCGTTACGTCCGGGGAAGAGACCCAGTACTTC. Its protein is CSVTSGEETQYF.

This chain links TRBV7-6 with TRBJ2-5, with TRBD1 matching over 9 bases. V shed 5 bases and J 5 bases; nucleotides not matched to a gene: 9. Germline CDR1 and CDR2: SGHVS and FNYEAQ. The CDR3 contains 15 residues. The CDR3 coding sequence is TGTGCCAGCAGCCCCCGGACAGGGGACGTCGAGACCCAGTACTTC. Protein sequence: CASSPRTGDVETQYF. The full variable domain, in which reference TRBV7-6 and TRBJ2-5 provide the parts outside the CDR3, is GAGVSQSPRYKVTKRGQDVALRCDPISGHVSLYWYRQALGQGPEFLTYFNYEAQQDKSGLPNDRFSAERPEGSISTLTIQRTEQRDSAMYRCASSPRTGDVETQYFGPGTRLLVL.

The chain has TRBV30 and TRBJ1-2; the match to TRBD1 covers 7 bases. Germline values: CDR1 GTSNPN, CDR2 SVGIG (reference sequence). The CDR3 has 14 amino acids. V shed 6 bases, J shed 5 bases, and the junction held 12 bases outside the gene matches. CDR3 nucleotide sequence: TGTGCCTGCTGGGAGTTCGGGACAGTGTATGGCTACACCTTC. Its translation is CACWEFGTVYGYTF.

This clone showed up just once. The genes are TRBV28 and TRBJ2-4; a weak D match, TRBD2 (7 bases). Germline-derived CDR1 and CDR2 are MDHEN and SYDVKM. V was clipped by 6 bases and J by 5 bases, with 20 bases between them. The CDR3 contains 16 residues. The CDR3 nucleotides read TGTGCCAGCAGCCCTCAAGGGGGGGGTAAACAAAACATTCAGTACTTC. Its protein is CASSPQGGGKQNIQYF.

The rearrangement uses TRBV18 and TRBJ2-5; the D gene is possibly TRBD1 (5 bases). The CDR3 covers 13 residues. V was cut by 4 bases and J by 1 base, with 7 bases left in between. Looked up from germline, CDR1 is KGHSH and CDR2 is LQKENI. CDR3: CASSQGAQETQYF. The CDR3 DNA sequence: TGTGCCAGCTCACAAGGGGCCCAAGAGACCCAGTACTTC.

V gene TRBV7-9 combines with J gene TRBJ2-7, with D possibly TRBD1 on 7 matching bases. V lost 5 bases and J 5 bases, leaving 16 bases between the germline ends. CDR1 SEHNR and CDR2 FQNEAQ come from the germline V gene (reference sequence). There are 14 residues in the CDR3. CDR3 protein: CASSPRGTLDEQYF. CDR3 DNA sequence: TGTGCCAGCAGCCCCAGGGGGACTTTAGACGAGCAGTACTTC.